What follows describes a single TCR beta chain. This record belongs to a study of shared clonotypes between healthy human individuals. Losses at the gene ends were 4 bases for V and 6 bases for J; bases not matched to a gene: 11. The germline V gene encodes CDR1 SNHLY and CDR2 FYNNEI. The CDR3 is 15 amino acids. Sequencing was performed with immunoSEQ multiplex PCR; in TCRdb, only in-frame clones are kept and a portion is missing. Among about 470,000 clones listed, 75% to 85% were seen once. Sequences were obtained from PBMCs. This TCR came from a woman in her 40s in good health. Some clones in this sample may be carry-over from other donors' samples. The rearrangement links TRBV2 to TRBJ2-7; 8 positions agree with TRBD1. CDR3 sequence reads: CASSVPGQAGFEQYF. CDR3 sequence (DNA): TGTGCCAGCAGTGTACCGGGACAGGCAGGTTTCGAGCAGTACTTC.